What follows describes a single TCR beta chain. The sample's time point: cycle 4 day 1 (C4D1), after more than five weeks of nivolumab. Each patient's relapse followed autologous stem cell transplantation, and brentuximab vedotin exposure varied. The length of the CDR3 is 17 residues. Trimming took off 10 bases at V and 0 bases at J, with 24 bases between the two ends. The germline CDR1 and CDR2 sequences are WNHNN and SYGVQD (reference sequence). This sample is part of a study of PD-1 blockade in classical Hodgkin lymphoma. The method was immunoSEQ multiplex PCR; TCRdb's version includes in-frame clones alone and lacks a portion of them. Of tens of thousands of clones listed, more than 80% were seen once; the top ten hold about 9.4%.

The sample consisted of peripheral blood mononuclear cells (PBMCs), taken before the fourth cycle of nivolumab. The chain has TRBV10-1 and TRBJ1-2, with D tentatively TRBD1 (5 bases). This TCR derives from a human donor with classical Hodgkin lymphoma. The CDR3 region has the DNA TGCGCCAAGCATCGGAGACAGCGACTTTTAGCTAACTATGGCTACACCTTC. This sequence encodes CAKHRRQRLLANYGYTF.